This paragraph covers one T cell receptor (beta chain) sequence. Its antigen is not identified. A read error is possible here, since a much larger clone lies one base away. This specimen comes from a study of T cells in Graves' hyperthyroidism and ophthalmopathy. Study results and caveats: Using 13 V-J features, a model discriminated ophthalmopathy from stable hyperthyroidism.

The TCR beta CDR3 regions underwent amplification using RNA transcripts as the source. The HTBI primer set drove a first-round RT-PCR of the TCR CDR3. MiXCR, applied by TCRdb to the multiplex PCR reads, yields one record per CDR3 protein. This table has around 280,000 distinct CDR3 sequences, about an eighth appearing once. This CDR3 is built from 15 residues. Germline CDR1 is SGHTA and CDR2 is FQGTGA. With V trimmed by 2 bases and J by 5 bases, 8 bases remained unmatched. This clonotype was obtained from a woman aged 25 to 39 with Graves' hyperthyroidism that later progressed to Graves' ophthalmopathy. The chain joins TRBV7-3 to TRBJ2-7; TRBD1 agrees at 8 bases. Sequencing input: blood. CDR3 protein: CASSLSAGTGHEQYF. CDR3 coding DNA: TGTGCCAGCAGCTTATCTGCCGGGACAGGCCACGAGCAGTACTTC.